This T cell receptor beta chain originates from a study of cytomegalovirus exposure and HLA in healthy donors (dated by TCRdb to the late 2010s). Background on the whole study: According to an earlier analysis of 550 to 700 of the donors, some 180 million T cells yielded 120 million or so unique TCR beta sequences and approximately 280 Gb of sequence data. An early release that covered 640 HLA-typed donors contained 300 to 350 gigabases of sequencing data and approximately 85 million unique TCR sequences. Of the roughly 390 genotyped donors, less than 85% were placed in the genetic ancestry cluster associated with self-reported Caucasian donors. The aim of the study was to test whether cataloging public T cell receptors could identify signatures of past pathogen exposure. The study profiled the T cell repertoires of 550 to 700 subjects by immunosequencing and related them to cytomegalovirus serostatus. A separate validation cohort of 100 to 150 different subjects was used in addition to the roughly 620-subject first cohort. To predict cytomegalovirus infection status, the study brought together high-throughput TCR immunosequencing, statistical association of individual TCRs with disease status, and machine learning. A later analysis re-analyzed previously published TCR beta repertoires from 666 donors and added high-resolution HLA genotyping to study TCR occurrence patterns. Rather than using new phenotypic data, the later analysis identified candidate immune exposures from TCR beta sequences and from how often those sequences occurred across donors. To decide whether each TCR beta V gene segment behaved as functional or pseudogenic, an earlier analysis of approximately 620 of the donors relied on high-throughput TCR beta sequencing. Donor age, sex, ethnicity and CMV serostatus were compiled alongside the repertoire data. A later genetic analysis used genome-wide SNP genotypes for about 65% of the roughly 670 donors, treating that subset as a discovery cohort. Every repertoire in the discovery cohort had been generated on one and the same sequencing platform. HLA typing included class I and class II loci at four-digit resolution. Typing coverage varied by locus: roughly 620-640 donors for A, B, C, DRB1 and DQB1; roughly 510 for DQA1; 600 to 610 for DPA1; 400 to 480 for DPB1. A handful of DR-DQ haplotypes were handled as single units for association and clustering because linkage in the cohort was strong. Across around 400 genotyped donors of the cohort, an average of about 240,000 unique TCR beta nucleotide sequences per donor were sequenced, and approximately 17% of those sequences were non-productive.

Results and caveats for the whole study, not just this receptor: Compared with the roughly 710-donor mean, donors in an Asian-associated ancestry cluster had fewer N-insertions in productive TCRs, according to a later genetic analysis. An earlier analysis of some 590 of the donors showed that most TCR beta V segments appeared in productive rearrangements either about 87% or about 30% of the time, which broadly matched IMGT annotations. A total of 150 to 200 TCR beta chains were listed by the study as associated with cytomegalovirus. Correlated functional status among segregating V segments might reflect linkage disequilibrium, but an unknown experimental factor could not be ruled out. In a later analysis, HLA-associated TCR beta chains were found to be more clonally expanded and to have lower generation probabilities than equally common non-associated chains. A later analysis associated about 17,000 TCR beta sequences with specific HLA alleles at a false discovery rate of 0.05. According to the authors, the approach could potentially be generalized to other disease states and immunological phenotypes. Because HLA typing was missing for some donors at each locus, association tests included only the typed subset. In a later genetic analysis, a missense DCLRE1C variant was associated with V-gene and J-gene trimming of TCR beta chains, and the association was replicated in an independent cohort. Assigning TCR associations to individual alleles was difficult when HLA alleles, especially DR and DQ, strongly co-occurred. The classifier was reported to diagnose cytomegalovirus status with high specificity and sensitivity in both the original cohort and the validation cohort. The earlier analysis of approximately 590 of the donors excluded 15 to 20 rarely observed V segments, including chromosome 9 orphons, because counts were too low. Three of the identified cytomegalovirus-associated TCR beta chains were confirmed in vitro to be specific for cytomegalovirus antigens. While some public TCRs were present in many individuals, most TCR sequences turned up only very rarely across donors. A cluster of highly shared sequence variants was judged likely to represent a technical artifact of the sequencing pipeline. A further reported finding was that TCR beta sequences accurately predicted the HLA-A and HLA-B alleles for most subjects in the first cohort. Several of the top co-occurrence clusters appeared to be linked to parvovirus B19, influenza, CMV and Epstein-Barr virus, according to a later analysis. Most CMV-associated TCR beta chains appeared to be HLA-restricted in a later analysis, and the HLA associations seemed to be driven largely by CMV exposure. Some IMGT-functional V segments, including TRBV6-2 and TRBV6-3, could not be told apart with the 87-base-pair reads, so those segments were excluded. In this cohort, only TCR beta chains were sequenced, and detectable features were limited by the absence of alpha or paired-chain data. According to a later analysis, TCR association rates differed among HLA loci, with DRB1 alleles showing the most associated TCRs and HLA-C alleles showing the fewest. The only immune exposure information available for the cohort was CMV serostatus. Sequencing depth was assumed to be roughly uniform across donors in the presence/absence analyses, though that assumption may not hold.

The cohort consisted of more than 650 healthy bone marrow donors. All cohort members were sampled while nominally healthy, although unrecorded immune exposures were likely present. The donor tested CMV seronegative, placing the donor among the 350 to 400 seronegative members of the cohort. A peripheral blood sample was collected from each donor, and TCR beta sequencing was performed on peripheral blood mononuclear cells. The Qiagen DNeasy Blood Extraction Kit was used to extract genomic DNA from the blood cell samples. The library was obtained by the immunoSEQ multiplex PCR assay. For the multiplex PCR, a mixture combining 60 forward primers for TCR Vbeta segments and 13 reverse primers for TCR Jbeta segments was used. Amplification of the CDR3 region of rearranged TCR beta genes was performed with a multiplex PCR assay on genomic DNA. On the Illumina HiSeq System, the amplified TCR beta libraries were sequenced as 87-base-pair reads. The original pipeline was this. In a later analysis, 80 million or so unique TCR beta chains were counted across the approximately 640 repertoires, and roughly 11 million of these chains were shared by at least two donors. Raw reads were error-corrected and collapsed into unique sequences with a nearest-neighbor algorithm that merged closely related sequences to remove PCR and sequencing errors. Alignment of CDR3 sequences to IMGT reference sequences was used to assign V, D and J gene segments. For a sequence to be retained, at least a six-nucleotide match to both a V gene segment and a J gene segment was required. A rearrangement counted as productive if the CDR3 had no stop codons and remained in frame with V and J, and every other rearrangement counted as non-productive. Following IMGT convention, CDR3 was defined as the stretch from the second conserved V-encoded cysteine to the conserved J-encoded phenylalanine. Sequences without an unambiguous match to a single V gene segment were excluded from the earlier analysis of 500 to 700 of the donors. An earlier analysis of over 450 of the donors classified V segments as functional when productive rearrangements were above 56.7% and as segregating when the standard deviation between donors was above 5%. To diagnose cytomegalovirus status from the catalog of TCR beta chain sequences, a statistical classification framework was built. A later analysis assigned V and J genes by comparing TCR nucleotide sequences with IMGT/GENE-DB human TR gene sequences. In a later analysis, CDR3 sequences and most-parsimonious VDJ recombination scenarios were assigned using the TCRdist pipeline. A later analysis defined each TCR beta chain by its CDR3 amino acid sequence plus V-gene family, and excluded reads lacking a unique V-gene family. A later analysis removed 592 highly shared, low-generation-probability nucleotide sequences to deal with suspected cross-contamination and a sequencing artifact. In a later analysis, a clonal expansion index was calculated for each public chain from normalized within-repertoire ranks of inferred template counts. A later analysis computed generation probabilities with a VDJ recombination model fitted to out-of-frame rearrangements, and checked the results against IGoR. Hypergeometric tests were used in a later analysis to score TCR-TCR, TCR-HLA and TCR-CMV co-occurrence, with a repertoire-size bias correction applied to the TCR pairs. To estimate false discovery rates, a later analysis permuted the HLA or CMV assignments 20 times. In a later analysis, co-occurring TCRs were grouped with DBSCAN, and TCRdist sequence similarity was added when clustering was performed within HLA-allele-positive subsets. Repertoires with fewer than 30,000 or more than 120,000 public chains were left out of co-occurrence clustering, as were five repertoires with anomalous nucleotide sharing. Not all clones reach the TCRdb copy of this immuneACCESS table, which keeps in-frame sequences only. Checked studies attribute under half of the gap to unresolved V genes and leave the rest unexplained. V, J and clone size reflect that table, while D and trimming were determined from the DNA. The sample includes around 130,000 clones, with 70% to 85% observed a single time. The leading ten clones occupy approximately 1.7% of the sample.

Notes on this clone: This clone's antigen is unknown. No base-level quality is on record; no much larger clone is a single base apart.

For CDR1 and CDR2, the germline V gene (reference sequence) lists MNHEY and SMNVEV. The CDR3 sequence holds 14 residues, the cysteine and phenylalanine included. The CDR3 DNA has 42 bases and is translated from base 1. V and J lose 7 bases and 6 bases, and a span of 16 bases separates them. The sample was PBMCs. This clonotype originated in a boy aged 5-17 years in good health and CMV-seronegative. The chain uses TRBV27 and TRBJ2-1; 5 matching bases give a weak D call of TRBD2. At the DNA level, the sequence is TGTGCCAGCATCTTCCGACCGGGAAGCAATGAGCAGTTCTTC. Its protein reads: CASIFRPGSNEQFF.